Below, 29 T cell receptor beta chains from the same sample are listed, as sequenced in a study of cytomegalovirus exposure and HLA in healthy donors. PCR employed 60 Vbeta and 13 Jbeta primers. Profiling relied on immunoSEQ multiplex PCR, and the TCRdb table lists in-frame clones only, not all of them. The repertoire holds roughly 80,000 clones, with under 80% as singletons. Sequencing input: PBMCs. The receptors stem from a man between 60 and 70 years old in good health and CMV-seropositive.

The chain employs TRBV7-2 and TRBJ1-2; TRBD1 aligns across 7 bases. V lost 0 bases and J lost 8; bases outside the gene matches: 9. Germline V gene data show CDR1 as SGHTA and CDR2 as FQGNSA. The CDR3 totals 15 residues. The DNA of the CDR3 is TGTGCCAGCAGCTTAGCGGATGCGACAGGGCACGGCTACACCTTC. Protein sequence: CASSLADATGHGYTF.

The chain joins TRBV10-3 to TRBJ2-7; 9 positions match TRBD1. Germline V gene lookup returns CDR1 ENHRY and CDR2 SYGVKD. V dropped 5 bases and J dropped 2; count of bases not matched to a gene: 4. The CDR3 covers 14 residues. In DNA form, the CDR3 reads TGTGCCATCAGTAGGGGACAGGGAACCTACGAGCAGTACTTC. Its translation: CAISRGQGTYEQYF.

This clone occurred once. The chain employs TRBV18 and TRBJ2-7; possibly TRBD2 for D (5 bases). CDR3 length: 14 amino acids. Trimming removed 5 bases from V and 2 bases from J, with 13 bases in between. The germline V gene encodes CDR1 KGHSH and CDR2 LQKENI. The CDR3: CASSKVAHTYEQYF. CDR3 nucleotides: TGTGCCAGCTCAAAGGTAGCGCACACCTACGAGCAGTACTTC.

The chain carries TRBV10-2 and TRBJ2-1, with D perhaps TRBD2 (6 bases). V dropped 5 bases and J dropped 6 bases, with 17 bases sitting between them. Germline CDR1 is WSHSY and CDR2 is SAAADI. This CDR3 contains 15 residues. CDR3 residues: CASSSGTGRTNEQFF. CDR3 DNA: TGCGCCAGCAGTTCCGGGACTGGCCGTACCAATGAGCAGTTCTTC.

This clone has only a few counts. The gene calls are TRBV10-2 and TRBJ2-3; tentative D call: TRBD2 (5 bases). CDR1 and CDR2 from the germline V gene are WSHSY and SAAADI. This CDR3 is 13 amino acids long. V shed 3 bases and J shed 4 bases, with 8 bases lying between them. CDR3 sequence (DNA): TGCGCCAGCAGTGAAACGGGGTCAGATACGCAGTATTTT. This encodes CASSETGSDTQYF.

The genes are TRBV9 and TRBJ1-5; TRBD1 agrees at 8 bases. The germline CDR1 and CDR2 sequences are SGDLS and YYNGEE. The ends lost 5 bases at V and 6 bases at J; junction bases unmatched: 10. This CDR3 has 15 residues. The CDR3 DNA sequence: TGTGCCAGCAGTGGCGGGACAGGCCCGGGTCAGCCCCAGCATTTT. Translating it yields CASSGGTGPGQPQHF.

V gene TRBV28 combines with J gene TRBJ1-1, with a tentative D call TRBD1 (5 bases). Trimming stripped 5 bases from V and 1 base from J, with 11 bases between. CDR1 and CDR2 (germline): MDHEN, SYDVKM. The CDR3 runs to 14 residues. The CDR3 sequence is CASSGRAWNTEAFF. The CDR3 DNA is TGTGCCAGCAGTGGCAGGGCTTGGAACACTGAAGCTTTCTTT.

This clone is classed as medium-sized. The gene calls are TRBV2 and TRBJ2-1; 15 bases map to TRBD2. The J segment lost 5 bases and the V segment lost 4 bases, leaving 12 bases of the junction unmatched. The CDR3 sequence is 19 residues long. The germline CDR1 and CDR2 sequences are SNHLY and FYNNEI. The CDR3 coding sequence is TGTGCCAGCAGTGGGGACCCCTCGGGACTAGCGGGAGGCAACAATGAGCAGTTCTTC. This codes for CASSGDPSGLAGGNNEQFF. Full variable domain (missing parts from reference TRBV2 and TRBJ2-1): EPEVTQTPSHQVTQMGQEVILRCVPISNHLYFYWYRQILGQKVEFLVSFYNNEISEKSEIFDDQFSVERPDGSNFTLKIRSTKLEDSAMYFCASSGDPSGLAGGNNEQFFGPGTRLTVL.

V and J are TRBV19 and TRBJ1-1; tentatively, D is TRBD1 (6 bases). Germline CDR1 is LNHDA and CDR2 is SQIVND (reference sequence). Trimming removed 5 bases at V and 1 base at J, with 23 bases between. The CDR3 length is 18 residues. The CDR3 sequence is CASSSPFGGGRSNTEAFF. CDR3 DNA: TGTGCCAGTAGTTCCCCCTTCGGCGGGGGCAGATCGAACACTGAAGCTTTCTTT.

In its sample, this clone was seen once. This sequence joins TRBV6-1 and TRBJ1-5; 7 positions match TRBD1. After removal of 5 bases from V and 4 bases from J, the junction contained 5 bases not matched to a gene. Germline values: CDR1 MNHNS, CDR2 SASEGT. There are 14 residues in the CDR3. This CDR3 is CASSFTGDNQPQHF. The CDR3 DNA is TGTGCCAGCAGTTTCACAGGGGATAATCAGCCCCAGCATTTT.

CDR3 in amino acids: CASSLQGGTEAFF. The CDR3 bases are TGTGCCAGCAGTCTCCAGGGTGGAACTGAAGCTTTCTTT. This rearrangement joins TRBV11-2 to TRBJ1-1; tentative D call: TRBD1 (5 bases). CDR1 and CDR2 from the germline V gene are SGHAT and FQNNGV. This CDR3 has 13 amino acids. V was trimmed by 6 bases and J by 5 bases, leaving 13 bases between them.

This chain links TRBV5-6 with TRBJ1-1; D possibly corresponds to TRBD1 (6 bases). Germline V gene sequence: CDR1 SGHDT, CDR2 YYEEEE. The CDR3 totals 16 residues. V lost 1 base and J lost 3, with 16 bases in between. CDR3 amino acids: CASSLSSGQPDTEAFF. The DNA for the CDR3 is TGTGCCAGCAGCTTGTCTTCGGGACAACCAGACACTGAAGCTTTCTTT.

The chain is built from TRBV4-1 and TRBJ2-7; weak D call: TRBD1 (5 bases). Trimming removed 3 bases from V and 3 bases from J, with 9 bases in between. Germline V lookup: CDR1 MGHRA, CDR2 YSYEKL. This CDR3 contains 13 residues. The CDR3 DNA sequence: TGCGCCAGCAGCCAGGGGCTATTCTACGAGCAGTACTTC. Translation: CASSQGLFYEQYF.

This chain uses TRBV7-9 with TRBJ1-5; 7 nucleotides line up with TRBD1. Trimming took 6 bases from V and 1 from J; bases not matched to a gene: 3. Germline lookup yields CDR1 SEHNR and CDR2 FQNEAQ (reference sequence). This CDR3 contains 14 residues. CDR3 sequence reads: CASSPTGSNQPQHF. CDR3 nucleotide sequence: TGTGCCAGCAGTCCGACAGGGAGCAATCAGCCCCAGCATTTT.

The chain employs TRBV10-3 and TRBJ2-3; D uncertain. The germline gives CDR1 ENHRY, CDR2 SYGVKD. V shed 3 bases and J shed 6 bases, with 13 bases lying between them. The CDR3 has 14 amino acids. Here the CDR3 reads CAISDPGGRDTQYF. The CDR3 DNA sequence: TGTGCCATCAGTGATCCGGGTGGTAGGGATACGCAGTATTTT.

The chain recombines TRBV5-1 with TRBJ1-3, with 12 bases matching TRBD1. Trimming took 3 bases from V and 0 from J; bases not matched to a gene: 19. In germline, CDR1 is SGHRS, CDR2 YFSETQ. The CDR3 sequence is 22 residues long. CDR3 protein: CASSSESRTGTGGQPSGNTIYF. For the CDR3, the DNA is TGCGCCAGCAGCTCGGAATCCCGGACCGGGACAGGGGGCCAACCCTCTGGAAACACCATATATTTT.

The V call is TRBV6-6, the J call TRBJ2-7, with D perhaps matching TRBD2 (6 bases). Germline CDR1 and CDR2: MNHNY and SVGAGI (reference sequence). This CDR3 is 13 amino acids long. V was cut by 9 bases and J by 4 bases, with 16 bases left in between. In DNA form, the CDR3 reads TGTGCCAGTGCCGGGACTCCTGATTACGAGCAGTACTTC. It specifies CASAGTPDYEQYF.

The chain couples TRBV10-3 to TRBJ1-2; D is possibly TRBD1 (6 bases). V was cut by 10 bases and J by 1 base, with 22 bases left in between. Germline CDR1 reads ENHRY; CDR2 reads SYGVKD. This CDR3 region has 16 residues. Here the CDR3 reads CATGGHGGPYNYGYTF. In DNA form, the CDR3 reads TGTGCCACGGGGGGACACGGGGGCCCCTATAACTATGGCTACACCTTC.

The chain carries TRBV6-5 and TRBJ1-1, with no clear D. Germline CDR1 reads MNHEY; CDR2 reads SVGAGI. V lost 6 bases and J 5 bases, leaving 13 bases between the germline ends. The CDR3 runs to 13 residues. In DNA form, the CDR3 reads TGTGCCAGCAGGGAACCCCAGGTTACTGAAGCTTTCTTT. Translating gives CASREPQVTEAFF.

This clone was observed once. The rearrangement joins TRBV19 to TRBJ1-5, with 10 bases identical to TRBD1. CDR1 LNHDA and CDR2 SQIVND come from the germline V gene (reference sequence). The J segment lost 7 bases and the V segment lost 2 bases, leaving 2 bases of the junction unmatched. The CDR3 covers 14 residues. The CDR3 loop reads CASSIMTGGQPQHF. The CDR3 DNA sequence: TGTGCCAGTAGTATAATGACAGGGGGCCAGCCCCAGCATTTT. Full variable domain (remainder filled in from reference TRBV19 and TRBJ1-5): DGGITQSPKYLFRKEGQNVTLSCEQNLNHDAMYWYRQDPGQGLRLIYYSQIVNDFQKGDIAEGYSVSREKKESFPLTVTSAQKNPTAFYLCASSIMTGGQPQHFGDGTRLSIL.

The CDR3, as DNA: TGTGCCAGCAGCTGGACTAGCGGGGGGTACAATGAGCAGTTCTTC. This codes for CASSWTSGGYNEQFF. The rearrangement joins TRBV6-6 to TRBJ2-1; 14 nucleotides agree with TRBD2. The V gene end was trimmed by 6 bases and the J gene end by 4 bases; junction bases not matched to a gene: 2. The germline CDR1 and CDR2 sequences are MNHNY and SVGAGI (reference sequence). The CDR3 has 15 amino acids.

The V gene is TRBV9, the J gene TRBJ2-1; no clear D gene. Germline V gives CDR1 SGDLS, CDR2 YYNGEE. There are 11 residues in the CDR3. The V and J ends lost 3 bases and 14 bases respectively, with 12 bases between them. DNA for the CDR3: TGTGCCAGCAGCGGCTTGGGCCAGGAGTTCTTC. It yields the protein CASSGLGQEFF.

The chain joins TRBV9 to TRBJ2-3; 8 bases are a match to TRBD1. CDR3 size: 15 residues. Germline V gene data show CDR1 as SGDLS and CDR2 as YYNGEE. V was clipped by 0 bases and J by 6 bases; unmatched bases: 6. CDR3 nucleotides: TGTGCCAGCAGCGTAGAGGGACAGGTAGTGGATACGCAGTATTTT. Translated: CASSVEGQVVDTQYF. The whole variable domain, remainder taken from reference TRBV9 and TRBJ2-3, is DSGVTQTPKHLITATGQRVTLRCSPRSGDLSVYWYQQSLDQGLQFLIQYYNGEERAKGNILERFSAQQFPDLHSELNLSSLELGDSALYFCASSVEGQVVDTQYFGPGTRLTVL.

V gene TRBV7-6 combines with J gene TRBJ2-7; 13 positions agree with TRBD2. There are 17 residues in the CDR3. Trimming at V came to 5 bases and at J to 5 bases, leaving 12 bases not matched to a gene. Germline V CDR1 and CDR2: SGHVS, FNYEAQ. The CDR3 loop is CASSPFGLAGDVHEQYF. As DNA, the CDR3 is TGTGCCAGCAGCCCCTTCGGACTAGCGGGAGACGTCCACGAGCAGTACTTC. Looking up the rest from reference TRBV7-6 and TRBJ2-7 gives the full variable domain: GAGVSQSPRYKVTKRGQDVALRCDPISGHVSLYWYRQALGQGPEFLTYFNYEAQQDKSGLPNDRFSAERPEGSISTLTIQRTEQRDSAMYRCASSPFGLAGDVHEQYFGPGTRLTVT.

This clone was counted a few times. The chain recombines TRBV5-1 with TRBJ2-1, with 8 bases aligning to TRBD1. The CDR3 loop spans 15 amino acids. CDR1 SGHRS and CDR2 YFSETQ come from the germline V gene. Unmatched junction bases numbered 6, after V lost 7 bases and J lost 0 bases. DNA for the CDR3: TGCGCCAGCGACAGGGGATACAGCTCCTACAATGAGCAGTTCTTC. It yields the protein CASDRGYSSYNEQFF.

This clone was counted once. V usage is TRBV5-1 and J usage is TRBJ2-3, with TRBD2 matching over 9 bases. The CDR3 is 14 residues long. V lost 4 bases to trimming and J lost 0 bases; unmatched junction nucleotides: 0. Germline lookup yields CDR1 SGHRS and CDR2 YFSETQ. The DNA of the CDR3 is TGCGCCAGCAGCCTAGCGGGAAGCACAGATACGCAGTATTTT. This codes for CASSLAGSTDTQYF.

DNA of the CDR3: TGTGCCAGCAGTTTCACCCCAACTGGGCCCCAGCATTTT. Amino acid sequence: CASSFTPTGPQHF. The chain uses TRBV27 and TRBJ1-5, with D unresolved. This CDR3 is 13 amino acids long. Germline-derived CDR1 and CDR2 are MNHEY and SMNVEV (reference sequence). V was clipped by 3 bases and J by 9 bases, with 12 bases between them.

The V and J genes are TRBV7-6 and TRBJ1-3; 7 positions match TRBD1. J was trimmed by 0 bases and V by 4 bases; bases with no gene match: 9. Germline-derived CDR1 and CDR2 are SGHVS and FNYEAQ. The CDR3 totals 17 residues. The CDR3 reads CASSSRGTDRSGNTIYF. The CDR3 DNA is TGTGCCAGCAGCTCTAGGGGGACAGACCGCTCTGGAAACACCATATATTTT.

A few counts support this clone. The chain employs TRBV6-1 and TRBJ2-2; tentative D call: TRBD1 (6 bases). Per the germline V gene, CDR1 is MNHNS and CDR2 is SASEGT. Trimming took 6 bases from V and 0 from J, leaving 11 bases between them. The CDR3 sequence is 15 residues long. The DNA for the CDR3 is TGTGCCAGCAGGGCCGGGACATCGAACACCGGGGAGCTGTTTTTT. Its protein is CASRAGTSNTGELFF.